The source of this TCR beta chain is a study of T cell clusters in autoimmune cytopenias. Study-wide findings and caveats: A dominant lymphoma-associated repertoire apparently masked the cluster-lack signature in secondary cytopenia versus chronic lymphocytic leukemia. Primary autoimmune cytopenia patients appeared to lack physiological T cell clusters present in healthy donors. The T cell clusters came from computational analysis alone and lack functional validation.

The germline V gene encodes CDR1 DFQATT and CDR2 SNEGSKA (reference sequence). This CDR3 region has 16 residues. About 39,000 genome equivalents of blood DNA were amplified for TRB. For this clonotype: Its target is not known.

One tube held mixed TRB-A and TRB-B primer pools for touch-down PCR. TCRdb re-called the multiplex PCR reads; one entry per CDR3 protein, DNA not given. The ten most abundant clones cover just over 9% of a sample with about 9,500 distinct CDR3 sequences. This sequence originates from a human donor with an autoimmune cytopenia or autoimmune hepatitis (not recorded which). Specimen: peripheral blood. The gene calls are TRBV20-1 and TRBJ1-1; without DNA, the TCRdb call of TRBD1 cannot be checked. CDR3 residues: CSASGDRGRVSTEAFF.